A single sample is the source of the 19 T cell receptor beta chains below, sequenced in a study of blood T cell repertoires in COVID-19. Method: immunoSEQ multiplex PCR; TCRdb's copy keeps in-frame clones and lacks some. The sample records around 300,000 clones, under 90% being singletons. Sample: peripheral blood. The receptor source for this set is a middle-aged woman who had recovered from COVID-19.

The chain is built from TRBV7-3 and TRBJ2-3, with a weak D call TRBD2 (7 bases). Between the trimmed V and J ends, which lost 1 base and 4 bases, there was a span of 9 bases. Germline V CDR1 and CDR2: SGHTA, FQGTGA. There are 14 residues in the CDR3. This CDR3 reads CASSLIGGADTQYF. Here the CDR3 DNA reads TGTGCCAGCAGCTTAATAGGGGGGGCAGATACGCAGTATTTT.

V is TRBV10-3 and J is TRBJ1-2, with 7 bases that match TRBD1. Germline CDR1 and CDR2: ENHRY and SYGVKD. V lost 2 bases and J lost 1; bases outside the gene matches: 7. This CDR3 spans 16 amino acids. The CDR3 is CAISERWDSRNYGYTF. CDR3 DNA sequence: TGTGCCATCAGTGAGCGATGGGACAGTCGTAACTATGGCTACACCTTC.

The rearrangement links TRBV5-1 to TRBJ2-7; 7 nucleotides match TRBD1. Per the germline V gene, CDR1 is SGHRS and CDR2 is YFSETQ. There are 17 residues in the CDR3. V shed 4 bases, J shed 5 bases, and the junction held 18 bases outside the gene matches. The CDR3 sequence is CASSPNNFPTGTHEQYF. Here the CDR3 DNA reads TGCGCCAGCAGCCCGAACAATTTTCCGACAGGGACGCACGAGCAGTACTTC.

V is TRBV29-1 and J is TRBJ2-1, with 9 bases lining up with TRBD1. With 3 bases clipped from V and 10 bases from J, the junction kept 7 bases outside the gene matches. This CDR3 region has 13 residues. Looked up from germline, CDR1 is SQVTM and CDR2 is ANQGSEA. The CDR3 protein is CSVDLTGGGEQFF. The CDR3 nucleotides are TGCAGCGTTGATCTGACAGGGGGAGGCGAGCAGTTCTTC.

The CDR3 bases are TGTGCCTGGAGGGCACAGGGGGTGAATCAGCCCCAGCATTTT. It codes for CAWRAQGVNQPQHF. This chain joins TRBV30 and TRBJ1-5; 8 positions match TRBD1. CDR1 is GTSNPN, CDR2 SVGIG, per germline (reference sequence). With V trimmed by 3 bases and J by 4 bases, 5 bases remained unmatched. CDR3 length: 14 residues. Drawing the rest from reference TRBV30 and TRBJ1-5, the complete variable domain is SQTIHQWPATLVQPVGSPLSLECTVEGTSNPNLYWYRQAAGRGLQLLFYSVGIGQISSEVPQNLSASRPQDRQFILSSKKLLLSDSGFYLCAWRAQGVNQPQHFGDGTRLSIL.

The chain has TRBV2 and TRBJ2-3; TRBD2 aligns across 11 bases. Per the germline V gene, CDR1 is SNHLY and CDR2 is FYNNEI. The CDR3 totals 15 residues. After removal of 8 bases from V and 4 bases from J, the junction contained 8 bases not matched to a gene. The CDR3: CASCELAGVADTQYF. The CDR3 DNA sequence: TGTGCCAGCTGCGAACTAGCGGGAGTGGCAGATACGCAGTATTTT.

The J gene is TRBJ2-1, the V gene TRBV14; TRBD2 matches at 8 bases. The CDR3 loop spans 15 amino acids. V lost 4 bases to trimming and J lost 9 bases; unmatched junction nucleotides: 11. CDR1 SGHDN and CDR2 FVKESK come from the germline V gene. The CDR3 nucleotides read TGTGCCAGCAGCCTGGATAGCGGGATAGCGCGTGAGCAGTTCTTC. Protein sequence: CASSLDSGIAREQFF.

The chain couples TRBV27 to TRBJ2-7; 15 bases are shared with TRBD2. J lost 2 bases, V lost 2 bases, and 4 bases had no gene match. This CDR3 has 17 residues. Germline V gene data show CDR1 as MNHEY and CDR2 as SMNVEV (reference sequence). The CDR3 DNA sequence: TGTGCCAGCAGTTTACGGACTAGCGGGAGGGCCGCCTACGAGCAGTACTTC. Translation gives CASSLRTSGRAAYEQYF.

This CDR3 reads CASTVGAGNTGELFF. CDR3 DNA: TGTGCCAGCACGGTGGGAGCGGGGAACACCGGGGAGCTGTTTTTT. V and J are TRBV2 and TRBJ2-2; the D gene is possibly TRBD2 (6 bases). Germline CDR1 is SNHLY and CDR2 is FYNNEI. CDR3 length: 15 residues. The V and J ends lost 7 bases and 1 base respectively, with 13 bases between them. The entire variable domain, with the rest obtained from reference TRBV2 and TRBJ2-2, is as follows: EPEVTQTPSHQVTQMGQEVILRCVPISNHLYFYWYRQILGQKVEFLVSFYNNEISEKSEIFDDQFSVERPDGSNFTLKIRSTKLEDSAMYFCASTVGAGNTGELFFGEGSRLTVL.

This clone came up once. The chain employs TRBV5-1 and TRBJ2-5; a weak D match, TRBD2 (5 bases). V was clipped by 0 bases and J by 5 bases, with 17 bases between them. Germline V gene sequence: CDR1 SGHRS, CDR2 YFSETQ. The CDR3 covers 16 residues. The chain's CDR3 is CASSLAVPRPGETQYF. The CDR3 nucleotides read TGCGCCAGCAGCTTGGCCGTTCCCCGCCCGGGGGAGACCCAGTACTTC.

In this sample, this clone turned up a few times. CDR3 protein: CASSRGTGVLEQYF. Written as DNA, the CDR3 is TGTGCCAGCAGTCGAGGGACAGGGGTCCTCGAGCAGTACTTC. This chain uses TRBV28 with TRBJ2-7; 10 positions agree with TRBD1. The V segment lost 5 bases and the J segment 6 bases; nucleotides outside the gene matches: 7. Germline V lookup: CDR1 MDHEN, CDR2 SYDVKM. CDR3 length: 14 residues.

The table lists this clone with a few counts. This chain links TRBV3-1 (or the pseudogene TRBV3-2) with TRBJ2-2; possible D gene TRBD2, 5 bases. The V and J ends lost 0 bases and 6 bases respectively, with 11 bases between them. The CDR3 is 15 residues long. Looked up from germline, CDR1 is LGHDT and CDR2 is YNNKEL (reference sequence). This chain's CDR3 is CASSQEIGVPGELFF. The CDR3 nucleotides read TGTGCCAGCAGCCAAGAGATCGGGGTTCCCGGGGAGCTGTTTTTT.

This rearrangement joins TRBV19 to TRBJ1-1; tentatively, D is TRBD1 (5 bases). Deletions cut 3 bases from V and 3 bases from J, with 8 bases between. The V gene's germline CDR1 is LNHDA and CDR2 SQIVND (reference sequence). This CDR3 region has 13 residues. CDR3 region: CASSIVQDTEAFF. Here the CDR3 DNA reads TGTGCCAGTAGTATCGTACAGGACACTGAAGCTTTCTTT.

This clone was seen only once. The chain carries TRBV5-8 and TRBJ1-2, with a weak D call TRBD1 (6 bases). CDR3 length equals 14 residues. Germline V CDR1 and CDR2: SGHTS, YDEGEE. V was trimmed by 3 bases and J by 4 bases, leaving 13 bases between them. Written as DNA, the CDR3 is TGTGCCAGCAGCTACCAGACAGGCCCCTATGGCTACACCTTC. Amino acid sequence: CASSYQTGPYGYTF. The full variable domain, completed using reference TRBV5-8 and TRBJ1-2, is EAGVTQSPTHLIKTRGQQATLRCSPISGHTSVYWYQQALGLGLQFLLWYDEGEERNRGNFPPRFSGRQFPNYSSELNVNALELEDSALYLCASSYQTGPYGYTFGSGTRLTVV.

There are many counts of this clone. The identical CDR3 is also encoded by other nucleotide sequences in the sample. V gene TRBV2 combines with J gene TRBJ2-3; D gene uncertain. The CDR3 loop spans 13 amino acids. The ends were cut back, 6 bases at V and 3 bases at J, with 10 bases in the middle. The germline gives CDR1 SNHLY, CDR2 FYNNEI. The CDR3 reads CASSPPFTDTQYF. In DNA form, the CDR3 reads TGTGCCAGCAGCCCCCCCTTTACAGATACGCAGTATTTT.

This chain connects TRBV5-4 to TRBJ2-3; D ambiguous. The CDR3 sequence is 12 residues long. Germline V gene sequence: CDR1 SGHNT, CDR2 YYREEE (reference sequence). The V end was cut by 7 bases, the J end by 3 bases, with 9 bases between. The CDR3 nucleotides are TGTGCCAGCCCTTGGGCAACAGATACGCAGTATTTT. Its protein product is CASPWATDTQYF.

As DNA, the CDR3 is TGTGCCAGCAGCACAACTAGCGCGGATACGCAGTATTTT. Its translation: CASSTTSADTQYF. The J gene is TRBJ2-3, the V gene TRBV9; TRBD2 aligns across 7 bases. Germline CDR1 SGDLS, CDR2 YYNGEE. J was trimmed by 6 bases and V by 4 bases; bases with no gene match: 5. This CDR3 spans 13 amino acids. The variable domain in full, completed from reference TRBV9 and TRBJ2-3, reads DSGVTQTPKHLITATGQRVTLRCSPRSGDLSVYWYQQSLDQGLQFLIQYYNGEERAKGNILERFSAQQFPDLHSELNLSSLELGDSALYFCASSTTSADTQYFGPGTRLTVL.

This clone appeared a single time. This chain connects TRBV12-5 to TRBJ2-5, with a possible D match to TRBD1 (6 bases). Germline values: CDR1 LGHNT, CDR2 FRNRAP. V lost 0 bases to trimming and J lost 5 bases, with 19 bases between them. There are 17 residues in the CDR3. The CDR3 region is CASGLVLGGASGETQYF. CDR3 nucleotide sequence: TGTGCTAGTGGTTTGGTACTTGGGGGCGCTTCTGGGGAGACCCAGTACTTC.

This rearrangement joins TRBV24-1 to TRBJ2-2; no reliable D call. Germline V gene data show CDR1 as KGHDR and CDR2 as SFDVKD. V lost 0 bases and J 0 bases, leaving 4 bases between the germline ends. The CDR3 is 15 residues long. CDR3 nucleotides: TGTGCCACCAGTGATTTGGTCACGAACACCGGGGAGCTGTTTTTT. It codes for CATSDLVTNTGELFF.